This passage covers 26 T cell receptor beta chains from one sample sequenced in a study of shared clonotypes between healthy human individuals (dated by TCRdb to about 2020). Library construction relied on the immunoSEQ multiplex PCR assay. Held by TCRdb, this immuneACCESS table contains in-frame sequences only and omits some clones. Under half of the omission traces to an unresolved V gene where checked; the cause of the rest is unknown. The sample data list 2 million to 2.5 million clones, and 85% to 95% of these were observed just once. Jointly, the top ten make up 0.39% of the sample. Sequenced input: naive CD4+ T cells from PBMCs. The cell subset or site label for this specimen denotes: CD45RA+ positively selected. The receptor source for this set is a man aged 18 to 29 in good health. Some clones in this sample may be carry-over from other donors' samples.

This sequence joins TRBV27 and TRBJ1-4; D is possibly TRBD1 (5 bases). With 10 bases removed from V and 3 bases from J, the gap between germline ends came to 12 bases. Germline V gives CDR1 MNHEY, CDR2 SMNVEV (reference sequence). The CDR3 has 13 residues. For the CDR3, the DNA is TGTGCCACCTGGGGGAGATCTAATGAAAAACTGTTTTTT. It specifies CATWGRSNEKLFF.

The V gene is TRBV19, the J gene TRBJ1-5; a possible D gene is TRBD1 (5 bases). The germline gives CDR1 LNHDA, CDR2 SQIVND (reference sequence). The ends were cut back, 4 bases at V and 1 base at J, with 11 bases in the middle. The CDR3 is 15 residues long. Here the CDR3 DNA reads TGTGCCAGTAGTAGGGGGGTGTACAGCAATCAGCCCCAGCATTTT. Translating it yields CASSRGVYSNQPQHF.

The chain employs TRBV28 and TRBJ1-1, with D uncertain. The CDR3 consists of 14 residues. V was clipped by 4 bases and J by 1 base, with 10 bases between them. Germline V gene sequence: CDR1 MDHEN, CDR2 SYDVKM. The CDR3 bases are TGTGCCAGCAGTTCCGCCTCCAAGAACACTGAAGCTTTCTTT. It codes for CASSSASKNTEAFF. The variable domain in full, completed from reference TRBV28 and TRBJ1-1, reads DVKVTQSSRYLVKRTGEKVFLECVQDMDHENMFWYRQDPGLGLRLIYFSYDVKMKEKGDIPEGYSVSREKKERFSLILESASTNQTSMYLCASSSASKNTEAFFGQGTRLTVV.

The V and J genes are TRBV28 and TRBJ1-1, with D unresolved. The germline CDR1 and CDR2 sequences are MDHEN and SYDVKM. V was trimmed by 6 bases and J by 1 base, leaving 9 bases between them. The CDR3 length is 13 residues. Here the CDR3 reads CASRSGPNTEAFF. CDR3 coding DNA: TGTGCCAGCAGATCCGGACCGAACACTGAAGCTTTCTTT.

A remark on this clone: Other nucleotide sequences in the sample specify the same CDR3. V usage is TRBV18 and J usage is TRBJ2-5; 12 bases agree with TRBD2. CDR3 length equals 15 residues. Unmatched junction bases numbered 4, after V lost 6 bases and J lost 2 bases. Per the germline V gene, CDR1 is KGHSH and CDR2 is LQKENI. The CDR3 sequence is CASSPGLAGQETQYF. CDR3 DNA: TGTGCCAGCTCCCCCGGACTAGCGGGACAAGAGACCCAGTACTTC. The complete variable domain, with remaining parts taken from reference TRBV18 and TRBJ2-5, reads NAGVMQNPRHLVRRRGQEARLRCSPMKGHSHVYWYRQLPEEGLKFMVYLQKENIIDESGMPKERFSAEFPKEGPSILRIQQVVRGDSAAYFCASSPGLAGQETQYFGPGTRLLVL.

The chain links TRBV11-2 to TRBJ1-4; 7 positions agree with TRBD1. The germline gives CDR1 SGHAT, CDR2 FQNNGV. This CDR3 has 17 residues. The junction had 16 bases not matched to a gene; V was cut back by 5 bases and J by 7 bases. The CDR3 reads CASSPLGQAPQSEKLFF. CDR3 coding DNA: TGTGCCAGCAGCCCCCTCGGACAGGCACCACAGTCTGAAAAACTGTTTTTT.

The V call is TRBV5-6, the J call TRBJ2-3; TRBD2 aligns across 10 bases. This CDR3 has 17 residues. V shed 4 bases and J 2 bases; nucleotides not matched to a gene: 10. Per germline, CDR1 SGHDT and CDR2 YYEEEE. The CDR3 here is CASSAGLAETITDTQYF. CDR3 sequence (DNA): TGTGCCAGCAGCGCCGGACTAGCGGAAACCATCACAGATACGCAGTATTTT.

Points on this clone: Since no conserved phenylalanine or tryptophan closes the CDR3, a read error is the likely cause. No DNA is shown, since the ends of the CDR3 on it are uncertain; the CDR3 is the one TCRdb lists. This CDR3 is CASSADPGQDPWI. The chain recombines TRBV11-2 with TRBJ1-1; whether TRBD1, the table's D call, matches the DNA was not checked. CDR1 is SGHAT, CDR2 FQNNGV, per germline. The CDR3 is 13 residues long, counting both termini.

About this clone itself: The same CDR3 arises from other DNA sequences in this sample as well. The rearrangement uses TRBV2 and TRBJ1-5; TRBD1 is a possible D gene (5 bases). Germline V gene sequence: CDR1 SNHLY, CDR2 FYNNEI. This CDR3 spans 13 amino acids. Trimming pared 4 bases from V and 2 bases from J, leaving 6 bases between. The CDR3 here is CASSATGNQPQHF. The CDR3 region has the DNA TGTGCCAGCAGTGCGACAGGCAATCAGCCCCAGCATTTT.

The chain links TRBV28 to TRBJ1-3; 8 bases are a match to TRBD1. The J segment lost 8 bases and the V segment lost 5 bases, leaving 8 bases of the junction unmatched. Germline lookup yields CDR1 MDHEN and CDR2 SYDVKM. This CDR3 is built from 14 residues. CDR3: CASSPRTGRDTIYF. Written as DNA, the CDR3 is TGTGCCAGCAGTCCGAGGACAGGGAGGGACACCATATATTTT. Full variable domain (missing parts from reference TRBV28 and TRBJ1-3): DVKVTQSSRYLVKRTGEKVFLECVQDMDHENMFWYRQDPGLGLRLIYFSYDVKMKEKGDIPEGYSVSREKKERFSLILESASTNQTSMYLCASSPRTGRDTIYFGEGSWLTVV.

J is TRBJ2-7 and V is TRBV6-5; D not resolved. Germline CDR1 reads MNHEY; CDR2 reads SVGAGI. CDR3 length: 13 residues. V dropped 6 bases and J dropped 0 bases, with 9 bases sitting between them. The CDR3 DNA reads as TGTGCCAGCAGACTACCGAGCTCCTACGAGCAGTACTTC. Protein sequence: CASRLPSSYEQYF.

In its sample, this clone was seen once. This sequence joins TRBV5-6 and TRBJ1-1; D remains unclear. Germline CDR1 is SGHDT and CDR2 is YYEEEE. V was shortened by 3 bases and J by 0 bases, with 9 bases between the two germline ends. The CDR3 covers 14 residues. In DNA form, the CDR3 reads TGTGCCAGCAGCTGGAGGCAGATGAACACTGAAGCTTTCTTT. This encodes CASSWRQMNTEAFF.

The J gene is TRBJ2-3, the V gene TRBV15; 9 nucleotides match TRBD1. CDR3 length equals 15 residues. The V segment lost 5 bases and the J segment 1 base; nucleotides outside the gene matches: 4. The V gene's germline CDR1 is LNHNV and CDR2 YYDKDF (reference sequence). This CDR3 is CATSGGTGRTDTQYF. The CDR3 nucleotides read TGTGCCACCAGCGGGGGGACAGGGCGCACAGATACGCAGTATTTT.

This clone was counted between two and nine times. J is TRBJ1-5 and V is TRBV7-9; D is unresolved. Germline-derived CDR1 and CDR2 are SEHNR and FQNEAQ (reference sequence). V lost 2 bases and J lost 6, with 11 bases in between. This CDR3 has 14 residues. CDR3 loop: CASSLQDGRQPQHF. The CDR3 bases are TGTGCCAGCAGCTTACAGGATGGGCGTCAGCCCCAGCATTTT.

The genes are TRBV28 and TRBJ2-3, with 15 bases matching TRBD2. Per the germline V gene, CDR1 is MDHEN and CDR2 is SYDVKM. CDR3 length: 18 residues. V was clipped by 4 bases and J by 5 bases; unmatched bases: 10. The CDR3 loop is CASSSSRTSGRGRDTQYF. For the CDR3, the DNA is TGTGCCAGCAGTTCCTCTCGGACTAGCGGGAGGGGTAGAGATACGCAGTATTTT.

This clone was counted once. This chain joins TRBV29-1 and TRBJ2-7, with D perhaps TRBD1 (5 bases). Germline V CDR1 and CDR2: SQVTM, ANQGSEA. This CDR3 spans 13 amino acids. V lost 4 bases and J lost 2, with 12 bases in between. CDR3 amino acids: CSVGRTDTYEQYF. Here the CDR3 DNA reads TGCAGCGTTGGTCGGACGGACACCTACGAGCAGTACTTC.

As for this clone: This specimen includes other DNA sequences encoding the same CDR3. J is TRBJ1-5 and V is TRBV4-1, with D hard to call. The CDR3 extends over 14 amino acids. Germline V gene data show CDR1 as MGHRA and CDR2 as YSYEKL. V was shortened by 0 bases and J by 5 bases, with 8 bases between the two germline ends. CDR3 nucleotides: TGCGCCAGCAGCCAAGAAGGGAGTTATCAGCCCCAGCATTTT. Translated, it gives CASSQEGSYQPQHF.

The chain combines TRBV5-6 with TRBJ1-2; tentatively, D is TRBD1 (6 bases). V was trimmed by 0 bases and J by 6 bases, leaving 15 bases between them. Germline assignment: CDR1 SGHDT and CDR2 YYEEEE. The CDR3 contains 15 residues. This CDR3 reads CASSLAGGLVDGYTF. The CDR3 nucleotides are TGTGCCAGCAGCTTGGCCGGGGGGCTGGTCGATGGCTACACCTTC.

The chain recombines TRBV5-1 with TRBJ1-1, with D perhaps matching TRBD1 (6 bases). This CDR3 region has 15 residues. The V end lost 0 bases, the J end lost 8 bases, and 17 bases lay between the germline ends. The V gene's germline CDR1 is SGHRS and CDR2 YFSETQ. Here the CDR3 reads CASSLGQPGVIEAFF. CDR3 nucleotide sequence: TGCGCCAGCAGCTTGGGGCAGCCAGGGGTTATCGAAGCTTTCTTT.

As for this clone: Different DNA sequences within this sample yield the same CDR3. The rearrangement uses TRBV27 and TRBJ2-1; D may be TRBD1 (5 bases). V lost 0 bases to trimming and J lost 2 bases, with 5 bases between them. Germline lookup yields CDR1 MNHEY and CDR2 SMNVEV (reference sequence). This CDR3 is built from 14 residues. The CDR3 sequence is CASSLSGPYNEQFF. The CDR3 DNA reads TGTGCCAGCAGTTTATCGGGGCCCTACAATGAGCAGTTCTTC.

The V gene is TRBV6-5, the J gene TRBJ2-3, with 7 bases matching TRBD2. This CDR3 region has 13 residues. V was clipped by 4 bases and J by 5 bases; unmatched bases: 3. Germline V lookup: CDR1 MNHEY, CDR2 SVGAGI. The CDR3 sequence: CASSFREGDTQYF. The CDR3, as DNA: TGTGCCAGCAGTTTCAGGGAGGGAGATACGCAGTATTTT.

CDR3 DNA: TGTGCCAGCAGCTTAACCGGGACCGATGAGCAGTTCTTC. Its protein is CASSLTGTDEQFF. The chain recombines TRBV11-3 with TRBJ2-1; tentatively, D is TRBD1 or TRBD2 (5 bases each). Germline CDR1 reads SGHNT; CDR2 reads YENEEA. The CDR3 is 13 amino acids. The ends were cut back, 2 bases at V and 8 bases at J, with 10 bases in the middle.

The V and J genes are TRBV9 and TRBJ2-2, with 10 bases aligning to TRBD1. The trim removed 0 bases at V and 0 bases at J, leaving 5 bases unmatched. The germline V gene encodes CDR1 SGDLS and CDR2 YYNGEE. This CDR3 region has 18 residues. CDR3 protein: CASSVATGGLANTGELFF. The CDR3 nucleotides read TGTGCCAGCAGCGTAGCGACAGGGGGCTTAGCGAACACCGGGGAGCTGTTTTTT.

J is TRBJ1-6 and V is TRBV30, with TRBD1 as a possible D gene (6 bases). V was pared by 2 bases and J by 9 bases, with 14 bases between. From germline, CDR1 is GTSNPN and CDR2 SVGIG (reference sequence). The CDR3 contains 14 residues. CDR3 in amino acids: CAWSRGATSSPLHF. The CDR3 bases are TGTGCCTGGAGTCGGGGGGCGACGAGTTCACCCCTCCACTTT.

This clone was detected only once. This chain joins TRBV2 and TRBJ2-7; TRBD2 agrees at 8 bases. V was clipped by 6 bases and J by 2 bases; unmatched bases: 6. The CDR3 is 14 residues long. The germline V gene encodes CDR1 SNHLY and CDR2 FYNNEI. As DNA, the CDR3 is TGTGCCAGCAGATTTGCGGGAGGCACCTACGAGCAGTACTTC. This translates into CASRFAGGTYEQYF. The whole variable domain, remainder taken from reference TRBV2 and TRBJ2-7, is EPEVTQTPSHQVTQMGQEVILRCVPISNHLYFYWYRQILGQKVEFLVSFYNNEISEKSEIFDDQFSVERPDGSNFTLKIRSTKLEDSAMYFCASRFAGGTYEQYFGPGTRLTVT.

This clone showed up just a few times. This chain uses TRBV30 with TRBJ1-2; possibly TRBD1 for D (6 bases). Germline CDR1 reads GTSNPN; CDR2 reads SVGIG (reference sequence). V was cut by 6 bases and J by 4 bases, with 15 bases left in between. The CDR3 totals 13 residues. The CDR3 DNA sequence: TGTGCCTGTACGCCTCCGACAGGCTATGGCTACACCTTC. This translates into CACTPPTGYGYTF.